This TCR beta chain appears in the sequencing data of a study of regulatory T cells in long-lasting Graves disease. Study-level background: Antithyroid drugs had been taken under 3 months by newly diagnosed Graves' patients.

Germline lookup yields CDR1 ENHRY and CDR2 SYGVKD. The CDR3 is made up of 16 amino acids. V shed 2 bases and J 0 bases; nucleotides not matched to a gene: 1. Time point of the sample: newly diagnosed GD, antithyroid drugs for less than 3 months. From PBMCs, RNA was extracted and then used to make the TCR library. The TCR beta library used iRepertoire HTBI primers with Arm-PCR amplification of CDR3. TCRdb re-called the multiplex PCR reads through MiXCR, storing one row per CDR3 protein. The sample includes 410,000 or so distinct CDR3 sequences, 14% to 15% of them seen just once. At least ten counts were recorded for this clonotype. Separately, the same data were catalogued under a study of T cells in Graves' hyperthyroidism and ophthalmopathy. From that second work: The primer set for the first-round RT-PCR of the TCR CDR3 was HTBI. Ophthalmopathy stood apart from stable hyperthyroidism in a 13 V-J model.

The material sequenced was peripheral blood mononuclear cells (PBMCs), taken at new diagnosis, from a patient treated with antithyroid drugs. V gene TRBV10-3 combines with J gene TRBJ2-3, with TRBD2 matching over 11 bases. This TCR was recovered from a woman aged 25 to 39 with Graves disease. The CDR3 nucleotides are TGTGCCATCAGTGAGGGACTAGCGGGTAGCACAGATACGCAGTATTTT. This codes for CAISEGLAGSTDTQYF.